The entry that follows covers one T cell receptor beta chain sequence. This sample is drawn from a study of human thymus T cells. Sequencing was performed with immunoSEQ multiplex PCR; in TCRdb, only in-frame clones are kept and a portion is missing. In the table there are 46,000 or so clones, 85% to 95% of which are singletons. The length of the CDR3 is 16 residues. Germline values: CDR1 ENHRY, CDR2 SYGVKD. V was clipped by 6 bases and J by 0 bases; unmatched bases: 7. This TCR was sampled from a girl in the first two years of life with a congenital heart defect but otherwise immunologically healthy. J is TRBJ2-2 and V is TRBV10-3, with TRBD2 matching over 7 bases. Sequencing used blood. CDR3 residues: CAISQVGGSNTGELFF. The CDR3 DNA sequence: TGTGCCATCAGCCAAGTCGGGGGGTCGAACACCGGGGAGCTGTTTTTT.